Sequencing of this TCR beta chain was carried out in a study of shared clonotypes between healthy human individuals. Data came from immunoSEQ multiplex PCR; TCRdb stores just in-frame clones and leaves some out. The table shows millions of clones, with 95% occurring only once. The V gene's germline CDR1 is GTSNPN and CDR2 SVGIG (reference sequence). The CDR3 sequence is 13 residues long. The V and J ends lost 0 bases and 7 bases, in that order; junction bases with no gene match: 1. On this clone itself: As yet, its antigen is unknown.

General study findings and limits: Relative to clonotypes present in all four donors, those not shared had lower generation probabilities. The study generally estimated greater richness for naive than memory subsets.

V and J are TRBV30 and TRBJ2-2, with 8 bases identical to TRBD1. The sequence derives from a man between 18 and 29 years old in good health. The sample comprised naive CD4+ T cells sorted from blood. Subset denoted: CD45RA+ positively selected. The CDR3 loop is CAWSVQGDGELFF. CDR3 bases: TGTGCCTGGAGTGTACAGGGGGACGGGGAGCTGTTTTTT.